Sequencing of this T cell receptor (beta chain) was carried out in a study of regulatory T cells in long-lasting Graves disease. Whole-study findings and limits: Only a small sample size was used, which may have cut accuracy.

The time point: newly diagnosed GD, antithyroid drugs for less than 3 months. PBMC-extracted RNA yielded the TCR library. Building the TCR beta libraries relied on iRepertoire HTBI primers, and CDR3 regions underwent Arm-PCR. TCRdb recomputed calls from the multiplex PCR reads with MiXCR, one row per CDR3 protein. The sample lists 350,000 to 500,000 distinct CDR3 sequences; around 15% were seen once. Many counts were recorded for this clonotype. Its cognate antigen is unknown. CDR3 length: 18 residues. CDR1 and CDR2 (germline): SEHNR, FQNEAQ (reference sequence). V shed 5 bases and J 6 bases; nucleotides not matched to a gene: 14. The sample also formed part of further work on T cells in Graves' hyperthyroidism and ophthalmopathy. This second study notes: Each patient was aged 18 to 65 and had newly diagnosed hyperthyroidism of under 2 months' duration. Uncontrolled infection, other autoimmune disease, pregnancy or lactation disqualified patients from enrolment.

This chain uses TRBV7-9 with TRBJ2-1; 12 bases map to TRBD1. The sequence came from a woman aged 50 to 60 with Graves disease. This specimen consisted of peripheral blood mononuclear cells (PBMCs), obtained at new diagnosis, from a patient treated with antithyroid drugs. The CDR3 DNA reads as TGTGCCAGCAGCCTCCCCAACTCGGGACAGGGGGCTTCCAATGAGCAGTTCTTC. Translation: CASSLPNSGQGASNEQFF.